Listed here is a single T cell receptor beta chain. One end of the junction varies from germline; a read error may be responsible. Data came from immunoSEQ multiplex PCR; TCRdb stores just in-frame clones and leaves some out. Of about 41,000 clones listed, 89% are singletons. The record originates from a study of T cell changes during pregnancy in multiple sclerosis. Germline loops: CDR1 GTSNPN, CDR2 SVGIG (reference sequence). The CDR3 sequence is 14 residues long. Sequencing was performed on CD4+ T cells from peripheral blood mononuclear cells, taken in the first trimester of pregnancy. The V call is TRBV30, the J call TRBJ2-1; 7 bases agree with TRBD2. This TCR derives from a female donor with multiple sclerosis, enrolled in a pregnancy study. The CDR3 sequence is CAWRAGGGYNEQFF. CDR3 nucleotides: TGTGCTTGGAGGGCTGGGGGAGGGTACAATGAGCAGTTCTTC.